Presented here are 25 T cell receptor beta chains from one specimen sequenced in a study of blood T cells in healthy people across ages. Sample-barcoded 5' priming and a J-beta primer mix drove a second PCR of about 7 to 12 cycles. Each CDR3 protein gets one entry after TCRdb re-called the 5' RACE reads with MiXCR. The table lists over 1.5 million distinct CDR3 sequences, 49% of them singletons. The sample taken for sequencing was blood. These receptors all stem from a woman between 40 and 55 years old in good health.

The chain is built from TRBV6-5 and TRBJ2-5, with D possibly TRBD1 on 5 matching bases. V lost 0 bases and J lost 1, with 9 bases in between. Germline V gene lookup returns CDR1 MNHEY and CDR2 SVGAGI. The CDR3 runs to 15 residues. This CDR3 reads CASSYSEGAQETQYF. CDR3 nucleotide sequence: TGTGCCAGCAGTTACTCGGAAGGGGCCCAAGAGACCCAGTACTTC.

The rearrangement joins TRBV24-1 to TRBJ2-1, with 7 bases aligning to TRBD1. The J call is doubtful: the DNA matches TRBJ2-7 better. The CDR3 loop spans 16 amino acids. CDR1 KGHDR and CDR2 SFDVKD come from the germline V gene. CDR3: CATSQQGQSSYNEQYF. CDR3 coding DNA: TGTGCCACCAGCCAGCAGGGACAGAGCTCCTACAATGAGCAGTACTTC.

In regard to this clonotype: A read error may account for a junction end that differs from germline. The CDR3 is CASSLGIYWDRAKSSYNEQFF. The CDR3 DNA is TGTGCTAGCAGCTTAGGTATCTATTGGGACAGGGCTAAAAGCTCCTACAATGAGCAGTTCTTC. V gene TRBV7-7 combines with J gene TRBJ2-1, with 9 bases lining up with TRBD1. CDR1 is SSHAT, CDR2 FNYEAQ, per germline (reference sequence). The CDR3 is 21 residues long.

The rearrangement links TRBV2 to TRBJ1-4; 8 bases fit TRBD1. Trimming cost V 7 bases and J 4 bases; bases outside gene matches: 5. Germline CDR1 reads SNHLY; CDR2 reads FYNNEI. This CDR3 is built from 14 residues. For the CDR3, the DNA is TGTGCCAGCACTGGGGGACAGGTTAATGAAAAACTGTTTTTT. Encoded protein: CASTGGQVNEKLFF.

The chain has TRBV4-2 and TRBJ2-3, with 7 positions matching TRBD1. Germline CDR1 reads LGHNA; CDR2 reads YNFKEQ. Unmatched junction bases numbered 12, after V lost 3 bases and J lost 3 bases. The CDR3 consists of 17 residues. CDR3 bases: TGTGCCAGCAGCCATCCGACGACAGGGAGTACGACAGATACGCAGTATTTT. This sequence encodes CASSHPTTGSTTDTQYF.

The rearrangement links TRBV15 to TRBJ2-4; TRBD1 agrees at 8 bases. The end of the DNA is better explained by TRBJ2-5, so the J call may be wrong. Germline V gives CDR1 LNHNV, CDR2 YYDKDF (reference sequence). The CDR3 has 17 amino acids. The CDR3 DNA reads TGTGCCACCAGCAGAGCAAGGCAGGGGGCAGATGGAGAGACCCAGTACTTC. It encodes CATSRARQGADGETQYF.

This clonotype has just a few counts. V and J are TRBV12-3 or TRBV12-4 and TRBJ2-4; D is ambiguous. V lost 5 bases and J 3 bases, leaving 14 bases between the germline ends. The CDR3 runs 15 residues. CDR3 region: CASSPRTNSKNIQYF. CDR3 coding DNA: TGTGCCAGCAGTCCCCGGACCAACAGCAAAAACATTCAGTACTTC.

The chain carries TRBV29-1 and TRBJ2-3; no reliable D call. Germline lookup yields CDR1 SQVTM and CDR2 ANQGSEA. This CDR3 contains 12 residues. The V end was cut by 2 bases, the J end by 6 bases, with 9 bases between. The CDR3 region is CSVELAFDTQYF. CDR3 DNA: TGCAGCGTTGAATTGGCGTTTGATACGCAGTATTTT.

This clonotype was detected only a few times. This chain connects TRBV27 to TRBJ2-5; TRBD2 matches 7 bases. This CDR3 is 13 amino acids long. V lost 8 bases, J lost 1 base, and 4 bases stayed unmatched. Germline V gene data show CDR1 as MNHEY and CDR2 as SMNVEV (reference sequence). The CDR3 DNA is TGTGCCAGCGGAACTAGCGCCCAAGAGACCCAGTACTTC. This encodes CASGTSAQETQYF.

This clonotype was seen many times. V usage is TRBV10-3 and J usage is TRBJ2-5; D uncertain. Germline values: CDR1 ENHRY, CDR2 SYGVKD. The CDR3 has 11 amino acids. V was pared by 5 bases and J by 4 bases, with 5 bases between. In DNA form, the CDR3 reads TGTGCCATCAGTAGAGGAGAGACCCAGTACTTC. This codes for CAISRGETQYF.

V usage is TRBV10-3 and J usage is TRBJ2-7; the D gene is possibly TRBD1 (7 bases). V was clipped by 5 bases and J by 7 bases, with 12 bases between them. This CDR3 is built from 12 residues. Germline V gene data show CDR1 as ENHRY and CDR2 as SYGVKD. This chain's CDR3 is CAISRQGGEQYF. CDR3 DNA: TGTGCCATCAGTAGACAGGGAGGTGAGCAGTACTTC.

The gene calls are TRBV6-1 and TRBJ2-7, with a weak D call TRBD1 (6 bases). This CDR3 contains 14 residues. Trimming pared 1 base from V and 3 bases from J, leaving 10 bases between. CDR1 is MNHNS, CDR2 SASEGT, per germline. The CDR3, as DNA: TGTGCCAGCAGTGAAGAGACAGGATTCTACGAGCAGTACTTC. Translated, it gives CASSEETGFYEQYF.

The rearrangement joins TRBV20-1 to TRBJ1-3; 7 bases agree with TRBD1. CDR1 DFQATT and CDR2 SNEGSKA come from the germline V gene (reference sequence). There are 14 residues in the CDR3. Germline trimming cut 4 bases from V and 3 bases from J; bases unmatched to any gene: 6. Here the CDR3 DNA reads TGCAGTGCTACAAGACAGGGCAGTGGAAACACCATATATTTT. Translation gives CSATRQGSGNTIYF.

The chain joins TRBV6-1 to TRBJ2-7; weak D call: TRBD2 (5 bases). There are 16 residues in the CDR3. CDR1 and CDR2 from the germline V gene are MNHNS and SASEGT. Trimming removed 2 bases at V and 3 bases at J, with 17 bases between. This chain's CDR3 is CASSELFGIRVYEQYF. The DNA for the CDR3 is TGTGCCAGCAGTGAACTGTTCGGGATTCGGGTCTACGAGCAGTACTTC.

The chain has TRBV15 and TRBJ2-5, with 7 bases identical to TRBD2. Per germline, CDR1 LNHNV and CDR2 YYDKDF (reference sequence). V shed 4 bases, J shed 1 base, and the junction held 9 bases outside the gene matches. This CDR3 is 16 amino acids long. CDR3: CATSTAIRLAQETQYF. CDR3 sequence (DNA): TGTGCCACCAGCACGGCGATTAGACTAGCCCAAGAGACCCAGTACTTC.

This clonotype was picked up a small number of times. Written as DNA, the CDR3 is TGTGCCAGCGTCCTGAGGGACAGGGGGCTTTTTGGGGCCAACGTCCTGACTTTC. Amino acids: CASVLRDRGLFGANVLTF. The V call is TRBV21-1, the J call TRBJ2-6; the table's TRBD1 call for D was not verified on the DNA. TRBV21-1 is a pseudogene. CDR3 length: 18 amino acids.

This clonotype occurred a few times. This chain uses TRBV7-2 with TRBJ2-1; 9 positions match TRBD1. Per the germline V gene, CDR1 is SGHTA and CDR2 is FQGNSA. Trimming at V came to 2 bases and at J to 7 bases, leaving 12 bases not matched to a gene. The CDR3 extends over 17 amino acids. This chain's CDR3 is CASSLQGRTGALNEQFF. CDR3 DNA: TGTGCCAGCAGCTTACAGGGACGGACAGGGGCCCTTAATGAGCAGTTCTTC.

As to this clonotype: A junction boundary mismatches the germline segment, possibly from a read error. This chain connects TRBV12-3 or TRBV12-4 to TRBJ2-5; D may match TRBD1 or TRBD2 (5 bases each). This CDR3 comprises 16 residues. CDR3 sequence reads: CACSLSPEGEQETQYF. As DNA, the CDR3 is TGTGCCTGCAGTTTGTCCCCCGAAGGGGAGCAGGAGACCCAGTACTTC.

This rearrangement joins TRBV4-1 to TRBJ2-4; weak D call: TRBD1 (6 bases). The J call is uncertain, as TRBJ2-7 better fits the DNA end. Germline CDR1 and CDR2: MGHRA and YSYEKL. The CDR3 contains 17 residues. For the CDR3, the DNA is TGCGCCAGCAGCCAAGGCTCCGCCAATCGCAGGGGATACGAGCAGTACTTC. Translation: CASSQGSANRRGYEQYF.

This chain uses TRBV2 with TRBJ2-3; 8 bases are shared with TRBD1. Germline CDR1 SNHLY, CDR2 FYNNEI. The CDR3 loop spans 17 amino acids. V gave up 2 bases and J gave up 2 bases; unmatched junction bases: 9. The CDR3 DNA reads TGTGCCAGCAGTGAATTAAAAGGACAGGGTGTCACAGATACGCAGTATTTT. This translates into CASSELKGQGVTDTQYF.

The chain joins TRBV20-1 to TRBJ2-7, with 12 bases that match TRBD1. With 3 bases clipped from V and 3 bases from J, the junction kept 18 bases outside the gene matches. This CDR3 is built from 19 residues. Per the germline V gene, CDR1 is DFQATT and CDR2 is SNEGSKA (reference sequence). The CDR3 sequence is CSARQQRITGTGGFYEQYF. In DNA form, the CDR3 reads TGCAGTGCTAGGCAGCAACGAATTACCGGGACAGGGGGCTTCTACGAGCAGTACTTC.

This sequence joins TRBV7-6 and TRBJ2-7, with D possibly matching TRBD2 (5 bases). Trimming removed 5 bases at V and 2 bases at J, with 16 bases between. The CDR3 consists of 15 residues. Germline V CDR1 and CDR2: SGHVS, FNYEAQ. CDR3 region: CASSRAPAETYEQYF. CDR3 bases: TGTGCCAGCAGCCGGGCGCCAGCGGAGACCTACGAGCAGTACTTC.

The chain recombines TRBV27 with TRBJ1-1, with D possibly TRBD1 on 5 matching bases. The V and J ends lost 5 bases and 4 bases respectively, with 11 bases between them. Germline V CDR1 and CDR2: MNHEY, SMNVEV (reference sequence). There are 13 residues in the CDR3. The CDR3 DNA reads TGTGCCAGCAGTCTTGACAGAGTCACTGAAGCTTTCTTT. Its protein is CASSLDRVTEAFF.

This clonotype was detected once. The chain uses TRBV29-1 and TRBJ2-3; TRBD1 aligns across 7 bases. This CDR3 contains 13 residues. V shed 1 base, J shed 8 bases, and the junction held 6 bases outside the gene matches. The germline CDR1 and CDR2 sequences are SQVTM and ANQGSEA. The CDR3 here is CSVEGQGVGTQYF. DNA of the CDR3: TGCAGCGTTGAAGGGCAGGGGGTTGGTACGCAGTATTTT.

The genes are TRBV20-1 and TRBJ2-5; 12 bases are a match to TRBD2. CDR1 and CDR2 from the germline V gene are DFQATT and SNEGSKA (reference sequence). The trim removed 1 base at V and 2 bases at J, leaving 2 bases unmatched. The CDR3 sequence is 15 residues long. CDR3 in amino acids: CSARASGGGQETQYF. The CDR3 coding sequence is TGCAGTGCTAGAGCTAGCGGGGGGGGTCAAGAGACCCAGTACTTC.